This T cell receptor beta chain was captured in a study of control samples from healthy donors and cancer patients (dated by TCRdb to 2020 to 2021). The library was made by the immunoSEQ multiplex PCR assay. The clones in this table, taken by TCRdb from immuneACCESS, are in-frame only. Not every clone is retained; where verified, under half of the shortfall comes from an unresolved V gene, and the cause of the rest is unknown. Across this sample there are about 180,000 clones, with roughly 90% seen only once. Approximately 1.4% of the sample belongs to the ten largest clones. Per the germline V gene, SGHRS is the CDR1 and YFSETQ is the CDR2. The CDR3 goes from the cysteine to the phenylalanine over 12 residues. Of the read, only the CDR3 DNA is kept; its 36 bases are in frame from base 1. Cut back by 4 bases and 8 bases, the V and J ends lie 12 bases apart. Comment on this clone: Which antigen it targets is not known. The input lacks base qualities; no much larger clone sits a single base away.

The chain is made from TRBV5-1 and TRBJ1-2; the D gene remains uncertain. Sequenced input: blood. This clonotype originated in a woman aged 45-65 years in good health. The nucleotide sequence reads as follows: TGCGCCAGCAGCCTCGACACTATGGGCTACACCTTC. This encodes CASSLDTMGYTF.